These 16 T cell receptor beta chains came from one sample sequenced in a study of graft-versus-host responses after intestinal transplantation. These receptors have no identified antigens. Profiling relied on immunoSEQ multiplex PCR, and the TCRdb table lists in-frame clones only, not all of them. The data hold some 85,000 clones, with 87% observed a single time. The material sequenced was unstimulated CD8+ T cells sorted from spleen or lymph node cells, taken before transplant. The source of these receptors is a human donor who was the organ donor for an intestinal transplant.

The V gene is TRBV9, the J gene TRBJ2-2, with a possible D match to TRBD1 (5 bases). Per germline, CDR1 SGDLS and CDR2 YYNGEE. The CDR3 contains 17 residues. The germline V and J ends were trimmed by 0 bases and 4 bases, with 16 bases remaining between them. CDR3 region: CASSVDPLQAVTGELFF. The CDR3 bases are TGTGCCAGCAGCGTAGACCCCTTACAGGCCGTCACCGGGGAGCTGTTTTTT.

The CDR3 DNA is TGCGCCAGCAGCCAAGAACTTGCAGCTCTCTATGGCTACACCTTC. This translates into CASSQELAALYGYTF. This chain connects TRBV4-1 to TRBJ1-2; D unresolved. The ends were cut back, 0 bases at V and 4 bases at J, with 12 bases in the middle. The CDR3 length is 15 residues. The V gene's germline CDR1 is MGHRA and CDR2 YSYEKL.

This sequence joins TRBV6-6 and TRBJ1-1; TRBD1 is a possible D gene (6 bases). The CDR3 has 14 residues. Germline assignment: CDR1 MNHNY and CDR2 SVGAGI (reference sequence). Trimming cost V 7 bases and J 5 bases, with 17 bases left between them. The CDR3 coding sequence is TGTGCCAGCACTCTGAGGGGGGCAGGGACTGAAGCTTTCTTT. Translated: CASTLRGAGTEAFF.

The chain joins TRBV19 to TRBJ1-5; 7 positions agree with TRBD1. The CDR3 has 16 amino acids. CDR1 and CDR2 from the germline V gene are LNHDA and SQIVND (reference sequence). V trimming: 6 bases; J trimming: 9 bases; junction bases outside the gene matches: 17. As DNA, the CDR3 is TGTGCCAGTAGCCCGTCGCCAGGGGGGGGGATCAGGCCCCAGCATTTT. It is translated as CASSPSPGGGIRPQHF.

The chain is built from TRBV4-2 and TRBJ1-2; a possible D gene is TRBD1 (5 bases). This CDR3 has 14 amino acids. Trimming took 7 bases from V and 4 from J, leaving 16 bases between them. Germline lookup yields CDR1 LGHNA and CDR2 YNFKEQ. The DNA of the CDR3 is TGTGCCAGCAAAGAGACAGAAACAACCTATGGCTACACCTTC. Protein: CASKETETTYGYTF.

The V gene is TRBV7-6, the J gene TRBJ1-1; D call uncertain. The germline V and J ends were trimmed by 2 bases and 3 bases, with 7 bases remaining between them. Germline CDR1 reads SGHVS; CDR2 reads FNYEAQ. This CDR3 is 13 amino acids long. The CDR3 coding sequence is TGTGCCAGCAGCTTAAGGATGTACACTGAAGCTTTCTTT. The encoded protein is CASSLRMYTEAFF. Complete variable domain (other parts from reference TRBV7-6 and TRBJ1-1): GAGVSQSPRYKVTKRGQDVALRCDPISGHVSLYWYRQALGQGPEFLTYFNYEAQQDKSGLPNDRFSAERPEGSISTLTIQRTEQRDSAMYRCASSLRMYTEAFFGQGTRLTVV.

A single count supports this clone. This chain links TRBV6-1 with TRBJ1-2, with a weak D call TRBD1 (5 bases). The CDR3 runs 16 residues. CDR1 is MNHNS and CDR2 is SASEGT in the germline V gene. Trimming cost V 4 bases and J 8 bases, with 23 bases left between them. The CDR3 DNA is TGTGCCAGCAGTGTTGTGGCAGGGACCCTTTCTACGGGCTACACCTTC. It encodes CASSVVAGTLSTGYTF.

This chain connects TRBV6-1 to TRBJ1-2; D is perhaps TRBD1 (5 bases). Germline CDR1 reads MNHNS; CDR2 reads SASEGT. Trimming removed 8 bases at V and 8 bases at J, with 9 bases between. This CDR3 is 10 amino acids long. The CDR3, as DNA: TGTGCCAGCGATCGGGGCGGCTACACCTTC. Its translation: CASDRGGYTF.

This chain joins TRBV9 and TRBJ1-1, with no clear D. Trimming removed 3 bases at V and 5 bases at J, with 14 bases between. Germline V gene lookup returns CDR1 SGDLS and CDR2 YYNGEE. This CDR3 spans 14 amino acids. CDR3 nucleotide sequence: TGTGCCAGCAGCGCCGGCCAAGTTGATACTGAAGCTTTCTTT. It specifies CASSAGQVDTEAFF.

V gene TRBV7-2 combines with J gene TRBJ1-5; D unclear. The V gene lost 5 bases and the J gene lost 5 bases, with 13 bases spanning the gap. The CDR3 is 14 amino acids. The germline gives CDR1 SGHTA, CDR2 FQGNSA. CDR3 nucleotides: TGTGCCAGCAGCGGAGAGGACGGATATCAGCCCCAGCATTTT. Its protein product is CASSGEDGYQPQHF.

The chain has TRBV2 and TRBJ1-1; TRBD1 matches at 8 bases. V dropped 5 bases and J dropped 5; count of bases not matched to a gene: 7. Germline lookup yields CDR1 SNHLY and CDR2 FYNNEI. The CDR3 totals 14 residues. CDR3 DNA: TGTGCCAGCAGTTTGGGACAGGTTGAGACTGAAGCTTTCTTT. Amino acids: CASSLGQVETEAFF.

The rearrangement uses TRBV4-2 and TRBJ2-3; 9 nucleotides agree with TRBD2. Unmatched junction bases numbered 17, after V lost 0 bases and J lost 1 base. The CDR3 contains 21 residues. Germline-derived CDR1 and CDR2 are LGHNA and YNFKEQ. CDR3 sequence (DNA): TGTGCCAGCAGCCAAGATCCCCCCGTGAGCGGGGGGCCGAGGGGCACAGATACGCAGTATTTT. Its translation: CASSQDPPVSGGPRGTDTQYF.

A single count supports this clone. The chain uses TRBV15 and TRBJ2-4; tentative D call: TRBD1 (5 bases). Germline V gene sequence: CDR1 LNHNV, CDR2 YYDKDF (reference sequence). Trimming removed 1 base at V and 0 bases at J, with 25 bases between. The CDR3 length is 21 residues. The CDR3 reads CATSRVHFGAASFSAKNIQYF. CDR3 coding DNA: TGTGCCACCAGCAGAGTTCATTTTGGGGCAGCCTCCTTCTCAGCCAAAAACATTCAGTACTTC.

V usage is TRBV9 and J usage is TRBJ1-1; D is unresolved. This CDR3 spans 15 amino acids. V was cut by 0 bases and J by 0 bases, with 9 bases left in between. CDR1 is SGDLS, CDR2 YYNGEE, per germline. CDR3 in amino acids: CASSVGSGVNTEAFF. Written as DNA, the CDR3 is TGTGCCAGCAGCGTAGGATCTGGGGTGAACACTGAAGCTTTCTTT.

The rearrangement joins TRBV28 to TRBJ2-3; D is unclear. With 6 bases removed from V and 4 bases from J, the gap between germline ends came to 11 bases. CDR3 size: 13 residues. Germline-derived CDR1 and CDR2 are MDHEN and SYDVKM. CDR3 region: CASSSGMPDTQYF. The CDR3 DNA follows: TGTGCCAGCAGCTCGGGTATGCCAGATACGCAGTATTTT.

The V gene is TRBV29-1, the J gene TRBJ2-7; tentatively, D is TRBD2 (7 bases). The V gene lost 6 bases and the J gene lost 3 bases, with 18 bases spanning the gap. Germline lookup yields CDR1 SQVTM and CDR2 ANQGSEA. The CDR3 length is 14 residues. This chain's CDR3 is CSVKGGGRIYEQYF. The CDR3 nucleotides are TGCAGCGTAAAAGGGGGGGGCAGAATCTACGAGCAGTACTTC.